The TCR beta chain described here comes from a study of regulatory T cells in long-lasting Graves disease. Across the study: A definition of persistent Graves' disease required over 5 years of antithyroid drugs plus positive TSH receptor antibodies.

This clonotype occurred many times. Antigen: not known. The time point was: persistent/refractory GD, antithyroid drugs over 5 years with positive TRAb. After RNA was extracted from PBMCs, the TCR library was made from it. Diagnosis followed American Thyroid Association guidelines for Graves' disease. From an endocrinology department in Xi'an, China, came the patients. General study points: Persistent disease exhibited a predilection for TRBV28, TRBJ1-2 and TRBJ2-5.

The germline gives CDR1 MDHEN, CDR2 SYDVKM. This CDR3 contains 15 residues. J lost 5 bases, V lost 5 bases, and 3 bases had no gene match. Libraries of TCR beta came from iRepertoire HTBI primers plus Arm-PCR of CDR3 regions. TCRdb recomputed calls from the multiplex PCR reads with MiXCR, one row per CDR3 protein. The sample includes fewer than 400,000 distinct CDR3 sequences, about 20% of them seen just once. The chain carries TRBV28 and TRBJ2-7; 16 bases line up with TRBD2. This clonotype originated in a female donor with Graves disease. The sample in question was peripheral blood mononuclear cells (PBMCs), obtained when the disease was refractory, from a patient treated with antithyroid drugs. Written as DNA, the CDR3 is TGTGCCAGCAGTGTGGGACTAGCGGGAGGGGACGAGCAGTACTTC. As protein: CASSVGLAGGDEQYF.